This T cell receptor beta chain was identified during a study of CD8 T cells in Susac syndrome. Trimming removed 5 bases from V and 4 bases from J, with 9 bases in between. Germline-derived CDR1 and CDR2 are MNHEY and SMNVEV (reference sequence). The CDR3 totals 13 residues. RNA was extracted with the RNeasy kit, and a quantity of about 0.5 to 1 ug was reverse transcribed using random hexamers. MiXCR, run by TCRdb on the immunoSEQ multiplex PCR reads, gives a single entry per CDR3 protein. Found here are 200,000 to 300,000 distinct CDR3 sequences, about 96% of them singletons; the top ten hold 0.095% to 0.12%.

The specimen sequenced was CD4+ T cells from PBMCs. This clonotype was obtained from a human donor with Susac syndrome. V usage is TRBV27 and J usage is TRBJ1-5, with no clear D. This chain's CDR3 is CASSPDGNQPQHF. CDR3 coding DNA: TGTGCCAGCAGTCCTGACGGTAATCAGCCCCAGCATTTT.